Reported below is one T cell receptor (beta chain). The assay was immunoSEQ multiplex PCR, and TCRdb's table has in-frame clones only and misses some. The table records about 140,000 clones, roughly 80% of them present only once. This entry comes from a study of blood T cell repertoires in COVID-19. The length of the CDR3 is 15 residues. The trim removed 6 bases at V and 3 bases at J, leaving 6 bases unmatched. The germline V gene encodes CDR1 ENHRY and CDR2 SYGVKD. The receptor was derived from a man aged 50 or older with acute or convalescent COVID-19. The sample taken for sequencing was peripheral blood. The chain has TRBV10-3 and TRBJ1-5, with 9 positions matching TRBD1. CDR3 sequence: CAISSGTGLNQPQHF. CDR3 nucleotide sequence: TGTGCCATCAGCTCCGGGACAGGGCTCAATCAGCCCCAGCATTTT.